This passage covers 29 T cell receptor beta chains from one sample sequenced in a study of cytomegalovirus exposure and HLA in healthy donors. Amplification used 60 Vbeta primers and 13 Jbeta primers. The assay was immunoSEQ multiplex PCR, and TCRdb's table has in-frame clones only and misses some. Of under 200,000 clones listed, almost 85% are singletons. The sequenced sample was PBMCs. The receptor set was obtained from a woman aged 45-59 years in good health and CMV-seronegative.

This clone has a single count. The chain carries TRBV2 and TRBJ2-5; 7 bases map to TRBD1. The better agreement between TRBJ2-7 and the DNA end casts doubt on the J call. There are 14 residues in the CDR3. Germline V gives CDR1 SNHLY, CDR2 FYNNEI. DNA for the CDR3: TGTGCCAGCAGACGGACAGGTAGCTTCTACGAGCAGTACTTC. Translated: CASRRTGSFYEQYF.

The chain links TRBV30 to TRBJ2-7, with D possibly TRBD1 on 6 matching bases. This CDR3 has 14 amino acids. The germline gives CDR1 GTSNPN, CDR2 SVGIG (reference sequence). Trimming cost V 3 bases and J 7 bases, with 19 bases left between them. The CDR3 DNA follows: TGTGCCTGGAGCCCAGGGGTTGTAGCGCGGGAGCAGTACTTC. Protein sequence: CAWSPGVVAREQYF.

The chain couples TRBV27 to TRBJ2-3, with 8 bases that match TRBD1. Per germline, CDR1 MNHEY and CDR2 SMNVEV (reference sequence). V shed 5 bases, J shed 0 bases, and the junction held 7 bases outside the gene matches. CDR3 length equals 16 residues. The CDR3 region has the DNA TGTGCCAGCAGTAGACGGACAGGGAGGAGCACAGATACGCAGTATTTT. The encoded protein is CASSRRTGRSTDTQYF.

The count of this clone is one. The chain uses TRBV29-1 and TRBJ2-1; no definite D call. The V gene's germline CDR1 is SQVTM and CDR2 ANQGSEA. V lost 5 bases, J lost 0 bases, and 8 bases lay in between. CDR3 length equals 13 residues. In DNA form, the CDR3 reads TGCAGCGTTCCGCTGAGCTCCTACAATGAGCAGTTCTTC. Its translation: CSVPLSSYNEQFF.

This clone was seen only a few times. The genes are TRBV2 and TRBJ2-2, with 7 bases aligning to TRBD2. The CDR3 spans 15 residues. Germline V gives CDR1 SNHLY, CDR2 FYNNEI. V lost 7 bases and J lost 4; bases outside the gene matches: 9. The CDR3 loop reads CASMGGVRGTGELFF. CDR3 bases: TGTGCCAGCATGGGGGGGGTACGGGGCACCGGGGAGCTGTTTTTT.

The gene calls are TRBV19 and TRBJ1-5, with TRBD1 identical over 7 bases. CDR3 length: 13 amino acids. The germline V gene has CDR1 LNHDA and CDR2 SQIVND (reference sequence). V gave up 8 bases and J gave up 4 bases; unmatched junction bases: 5. DNA for the CDR3: TGTGCCAGTTCGGACAGGCAGAATCAGCCCCAGCATTTT. Its translation: CASSDRQNQPQHF.

This chain connects TRBV9 to TRBJ2-2, with D uncertain. CDR3 length: 14 residues. The germline V and J ends were trimmed by 0 bases and 1 base, with 4 bases remaining between them. Germline loops: CDR1 SGDLS, CDR2 YYNGEE. DNA of the CDR3: TGTGCCAGCAGCGTAGACTTGAACACCGGGGAGCTGTTTTTT. This encodes CASSVDLNTGELFF.

This chain connects TRBV6-6 to TRBJ2-5; 7 bases match TRBD2. CDR1 MNHNY and CDR2 SVGAGI come from the germline V gene (reference sequence). The CDR3 is made up of 12 amino acids. V trimming: 10 bases; J trimming: 4 bases; junction bases outside the gene matches: 6. The CDR3 region has the DNA TGTGCCACCACTAGCGCGGGAGAGACCCAGTACTTC. The encoded protein is CATTSAGETQYF.

This clone was counted once. The V and J genes are TRBV28 and TRBJ1-5; no clear D. There are 18 residues in the CDR3. Trimming cost V 2 bases and J 0 bases, with 17 bases left between them. The germline V gene has CDR1 MDHEN and CDR2 SYDVKM. The CDR3 nucleotides are TGTGCCAGCAGTTTACCCCCCATCATATCAGGTAGCAATCAGCCCCAGCATTTT. It yields the protein CASSLPPIISGSNQPQHF.

This clone was counted a single time. The chain employs TRBV19 and TRBJ2-3; TRBD1 matches at 9 bases. V gave up 8 bases and J gave up 4 bases; unmatched junction bases: 4. This CDR3 contains 13 residues. Germline CDR1 LNHDA, CDR2 SQIVND (reference sequence). CDR3 protein: CASRGQGPDTQYF. As DNA, the CDR3 is TGTGCCAGTCGGGGACAGGGCCCAGATACGCAGTATTTT.

The rearrangement links TRBV19 to TRBJ1-2; TRBD1 matches 9 bases. The ends lost 4 bases at V and 7 bases at J; junction bases unmatched: 16. The CDR3 is made up of 17 amino acids. Germline lookup yields CDR1 LNHDA and CDR2 SQIVND (reference sequence). This CDR3 reads CASSTGQGHEKGPGYTF. For the CDR3, the DNA is TGTGCCAGTAGTACCGGACAGGGGCATGAGAAGGGCCCTGGCTACACCTTC.

This chain links TRBV10-1 with TRBJ2-1; 9 bases fit TRBD2. Germline V gene sequence: CDR1 WNHNN, CDR2 SYGVQD (reference sequence). The J segment lost 7 bases and the V segment lost 6 bases, leaving 13 bases of the junction unmatched. The CDR3 sequence is 16 residues long. The CDR3 here is CASSSVAGVYSNEQFF. The DNA for the CDR3 is TGCGCCAGCAGCTCCGTAGCGGGAGTGTATAGTAATGAGCAGTTCTTC.

This chain connects TRBV19 to TRBJ2-5; 8 bases line up with TRBD2. The junction had 10 bases not matched to a gene; V was cut back by 0 bases and J by 4 bases. This CDR3 is built from 17 residues. Germline CDR1 LNHDA, CDR2 SQIVND (reference sequence). The CDR3 sequence is CASSIDRTSRLGETQYF. CDR3 in DNA: TGTGCCAGTAGTATAGACCGGACTAGCAGGCTTGGAGAGACCCAGTACTTC.

The chain couples TRBV29-1 to TRBJ2-7; D possibly corresponds to TRBD1 (6 bases). Trimming stripped 4 bases from V and 5 bases from J, with 15 bases between. Germline V gene sequence: CDR1 SQVTM, CDR2 ANQGSEA. CDR3 length: 13 residues. CDR3 residues: CSVGRDRSNEQYF. The CDR3 nucleotides read TGCAGCGTTGGGCGTGACAGGTCCAACGAGCAGTACTTC.

Only a few counts were recorded for this clone. This chain links TRBV7-2 with TRBJ2-5; TRBD1 matches at 9 bases. This CDR3 contains 14 residues. Germline V gene data show CDR1 as SGHTA and CDR2 as FQGNSA. V shed 6 bases, J shed 5 bases, and the junction held 7 bases outside the gene matches. This CDR3 is CASRYGTGRETQYF. The CDR3 nucleotides read TGTGCCAGCAGATACGGGACAGGGCGGGAGACCCAGTACTTC.

The rearrangement links TRBV6-5 to TRBJ1-2, with no clear D. The CDR3 is 14 amino acids. Germline-derived CDR1 and CDR2 are MNHEY and SVGAGI. Trimming removed 6 bases at V and 2 bases at J, with 13 bases between. The CDR3 sequence is CASRFLEFNYGYTF. Written as DNA, the CDR3 is TGTGCCAGCAGATTCCTAGAATTCAACTATGGCTACACCTTC.

Comment on this clone: This sample includes further DNA sequences coding for the same CDR3. This chain links TRBV28 with TRBJ2-1, with TRBD2 matching over 15 bases. V dropped 8 bases and J dropped 1; count of bases not matched to a gene: 3. Germline CDR1 reads MDHEN; CDR2 reads SYDVKM. This CDR3 has 16 residues. CDR3 sequence (DNA): TGTGCCAGCCGGGGACTAGCGGGAGGATCCTACAATGAGCAGTTCTTC. This encodes CASRGLAGGSYNEQFF. Filled out from reference TRBV28 and TRBJ2-1, the complete variable domain reads DVKVTQSSRYLVKRTGEKVFLECVQDMDHENMFWYRQDPGLGLRLIYFSYDVKMKEKGDIPEGYSVSREKKERFSLILESASTNQTSMYLCASRGLAGGSYNEQFFGPGTRLTVL.

The chain is built from TRBV7-8 and TRBJ2-7, with TRBD2 matching 10 bases. V trimming: 3 bases; J trimming: 1 base; junction bases outside the gene matches: 9. CDR1 and CDR2 (germline): SGHVS, FQNEAQ. The CDR3 contains 17 residues. CDR3 residues: CASSLDGGLALSYEQYF. For the CDR3, the DNA is TGTGCCAGCAGCTTGGATGGGGGACTAGCGTTATCCTACGAGCAGTACTTC.

The chain employs TRBV7-9 and TRBJ2-3, with 10 positions matching TRBD1. The CDR3 runs to 15 residues. The germline V gene encodes CDR1 SEHNR and CDR2 FQNEAQ (reference sequence). V was pared by 5 bases and J by 4 bases, with 6 bases of the junction left unmatched. CDR3 sequence (DNA): TGTGCCAGCAGCCAGGGACAGGGGCGGGCAGATACGCAGTATTTT. It codes for CASSQGQGRADTQYF.

With regard to this clone: Germline is not matched at one junction end, which may reflect a read error. This rearrangement joins TRBV29-1 to TRBJ2-7; a possible D gene is TRBD2 (6 bases). In germline, CDR1 is SQVTM, CDR2 ANQGSEA. CDR3 length: 14 amino acids. CDR3 loop: CSVEGRGAAYEQYF. As DNA, the CDR3 is TGCAGCGTTGAAGGACGCGGGGCTGCCTACGAACAGTACTTC.

The rearrangement links TRBV28 to TRBJ2-1; 10 positions match TRBD2. The CDR3 is 14 residues long. In germline, CDR1 is MDHEN, CDR2 SYDVKM. Trimming cost V 3 bases and J 7 bases; bases outside gene matches: 3. CDR3 region: CASSFTSGNNEQFF. CDR3 in DNA: TGTGCCAGCAGTTTCACTAGCGGGAATAATGAGCAGTTCTTC.

The CDR3 loop is CASSPRRLNTGELFF. The CDR3 DNA reads TGTGCCAGCAGCCCACGGCGGTTAAACACCGGGGAGCTGTTTTTT. The chain uses TRBV13 and TRBJ2-2, with D hard to call. V was pared by 5 bases and J by 2 bases, with 12 bases between. CDR3 length equals 15 residues. Germline V gives CDR1 PRHDT, CDR2 FYEKMQ (reference sequence).

CDR3 DNA: TGTGCCAGCAGCCCGCGGACAGGGATAGGGTTTGAGCAGTTCTTC. It codes for CASSPRTGIGFEQFF. The gene calls are TRBV9 and TRBJ2-1, with 8 bases fitting TRBD1. CDR1 and CDR2 from the germline V gene are SGDLS and YYNGEE. This CDR3 has 15 amino acids. J lost 9 bases, V lost 4 bases, and 12 bases had no gene match.

The V call is TRBV5-1, the J call TRBJ1-2; D unresolved. The CDR3 length is 14 residues. V shed 2 bases and J shed 2 bases, with 10 bases lying between them. Germline CDR1 is SGHRS and CDR2 is YFSETQ. As DNA, the CDR3 is TGCGCCAGCAGCTTCGCAGGCCGAAACTATGGCTACACCTTC. Translation gives CASSFAGRNYGYTF.

This chain links TRBV28 with TRBJ2-1; 11 positions match TRBD2. CDR3 length equals 19 residues. V shed 2 bases and J 0 bases; nucleotides not matched to a gene: 9. Germline CDR1 reads MDHEN; CDR2 reads SYDVKM. The CDR3 nucleotides are TGTGCCAGCAGTTTAACGGGACTAGCGGAGCTAGTCTCCTACAATGAGCAGTTCTTC. It translates to CASSLTGLAELVSYNEQFF.

V gene TRBV30 combines with J gene TRBJ1-1, with D possibly being TRBD1 (5 bases). This CDR3 is 14 amino acids long. Germline CDR1 reads GTSNPN; CDR2 reads SVGIG (reference sequence). Trimming shortened V by 1 base and J by 0 bases, and 9 bases separated the two germline ends. The CDR3 loop is CAWSAGHLNTEAFF. In DNA form, the CDR3 reads TGTGCCTGGAGTGCAGGACACTTGAACACTGAAGCTTTCTTT.

This clone has only a few counts. The rearrangement links TRBV10-3 to TRBJ1-2, with TRBD1 identical over 10 bases. The CDR3 covers 16 residues. J was trimmed by 2 bases and V by 3 bases; bases with no gene match: 6. Per the germline V gene, CDR1 is ENHRY and CDR2 is SYGVKD. The CDR3 nucleotides are TGTGCCATCAGTGACCTAGGACAGGGGGGGAACTATGGCTACACCTTC. Translating it yields CAISDLGQGGNYGYTF.

The chain employs TRBV27 and TRBJ1-4, with D tentatively TRBD1 (5 bases). CDR1 and CDR2 from the germline V gene are MNHEY and SMNVEV (reference sequence). Trimming cost V 5 bases and J 5 bases, with 15 bases left between them. This CDR3 is 15 amino acids long. The CDR3 region is CASSRYGTLNEKLFF. DNA of the CDR3: TGTGCCAGCAGTCGATACGGGACTCTAAATGAAAAACTGTTTTTT. The full variable domain, rest sourced from reference TRBV27 and TRBJ1-4, is EAQVTQNPRYLITVTGKKLTVTCSQNMNHEYMSWYRQDPGLGLRQIYYSMNVEVTDKGDVPEGYKVSRKEKRNFPLILESPSPNQTSLYFCASSRYGTLNEKLFFGSGTQLSVL.

The rearrangement links TRBV6-1 to TRBJ2-1, with 8 bases that match TRBD1. The CDR3 consists of 13 residues. The junction had 4 bases not matched to a gene; V was cut back by 6 bases and J by 6 bases. Per the germline V gene, CDR1 is MNHNS and CDR2 is SASEGT. The CDR3: CASRLTGVNEQFF. DNA for the CDR3: TGTGCCAGCAGGCTGACAGGGGTCAATGAGCAGTTCTTC.